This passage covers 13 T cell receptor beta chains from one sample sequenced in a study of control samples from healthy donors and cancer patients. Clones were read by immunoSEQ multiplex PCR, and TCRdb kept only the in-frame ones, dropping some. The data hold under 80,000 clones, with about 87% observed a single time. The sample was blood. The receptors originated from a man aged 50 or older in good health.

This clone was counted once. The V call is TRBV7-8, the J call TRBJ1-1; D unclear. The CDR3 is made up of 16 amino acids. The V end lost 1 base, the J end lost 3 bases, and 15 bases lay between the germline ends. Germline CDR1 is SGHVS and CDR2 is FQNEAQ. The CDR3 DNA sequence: TGTGCCAGCAGCTTAGAGAGCAGAAAGGACGACACTGAAGCTTTCTTT. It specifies CASSLESRKDDTEAFF. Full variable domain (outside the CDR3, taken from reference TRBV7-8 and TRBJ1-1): GAGVSQSPRYKVAKRGQDVALRCDPISGHVSLFWYQQALGQGPEFLTYFQNEAQLDKSGLPSDRFFAERPEGSVSTLKIQRTQQEDSAVYLCASSLESRKDDTEAFFGQGTRLTVV.

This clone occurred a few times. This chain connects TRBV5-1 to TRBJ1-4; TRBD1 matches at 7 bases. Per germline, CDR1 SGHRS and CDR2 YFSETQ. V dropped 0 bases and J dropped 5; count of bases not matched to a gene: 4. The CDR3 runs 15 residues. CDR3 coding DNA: TGCGCCAGCAGCTTGGGGGACAGATCGAATGAAAAACTGTTTTTT. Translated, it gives CASSLGDRSNEKLFF.

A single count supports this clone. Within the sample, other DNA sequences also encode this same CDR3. The CDR3 region is CATSEGYEQYF. DNA for the CDR3: TGTGCCACCAGTGAAGGCTACGAGCAGTACTTC. The chain recombines TRBV24-1 with TRBJ2-7; D gene uncertain. The ends were cut back, 4 bases at V and 3 bases at J, with 3 bases in the middle. The CDR3 is 11 residues long. From germline, CDR1 is KGHDR and CDR2 SFDVKD.

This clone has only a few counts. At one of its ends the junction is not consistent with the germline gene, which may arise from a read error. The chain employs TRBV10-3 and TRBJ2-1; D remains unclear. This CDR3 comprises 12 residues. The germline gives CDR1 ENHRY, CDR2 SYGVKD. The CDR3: CAISESRNQKFF. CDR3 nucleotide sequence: TGTGCCATCAGCGAGTCTCGAAATCAAAAGTTCTTC.

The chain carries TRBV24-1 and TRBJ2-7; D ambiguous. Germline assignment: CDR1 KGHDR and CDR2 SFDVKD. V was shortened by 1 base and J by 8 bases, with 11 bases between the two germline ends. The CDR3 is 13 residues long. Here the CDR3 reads CATSDFLALKQYF. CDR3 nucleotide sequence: TGTGCCACCAGTGATTTTCTCGCACTAAAGCAGTACTTC.

The CDR3 spells CASSEGGVVNEKLFF. Written as DNA, the CDR3 is TGTGCCAGCAGTGAGGGAGGGGTTGTAAATGAAAAACTGTTTTTT. The V gene is TRBV9, the J gene TRBJ1-4; a possible D gene is TRBD1 (5 bases). The germline gives CDR1 SGDLS, CDR2 YYNGEE. The length of the CDR3 is 15 residues. V was shortened by 5 bases and J by 5 bases, with 16 bases between the two germline ends.

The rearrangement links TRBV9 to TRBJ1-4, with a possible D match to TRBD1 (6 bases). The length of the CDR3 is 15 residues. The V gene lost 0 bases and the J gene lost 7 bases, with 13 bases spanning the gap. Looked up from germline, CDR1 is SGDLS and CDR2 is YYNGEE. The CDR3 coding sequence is TGTGCCAGCAGCGTAGAGAGGGGGGGTACTGAAAAACTGTTTTTT. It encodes CASSVERGGTEKLFF.

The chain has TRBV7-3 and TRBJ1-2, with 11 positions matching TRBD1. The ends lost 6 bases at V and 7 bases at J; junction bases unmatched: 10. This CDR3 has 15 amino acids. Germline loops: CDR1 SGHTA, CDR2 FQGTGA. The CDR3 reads CASSSTPGQGGGYTF. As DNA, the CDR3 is TGTGCCAGCAGTTCCACTCCGGGACAGGGGGGTGGCTACACCTTC.

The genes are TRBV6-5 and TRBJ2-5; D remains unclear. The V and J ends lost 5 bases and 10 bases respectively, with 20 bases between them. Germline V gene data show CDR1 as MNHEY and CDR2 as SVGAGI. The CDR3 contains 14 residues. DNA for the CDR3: TGTGCCAGCAGTCTCGTATCGGCGGCCGACGGCCAGTACTTC. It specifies CASSLVSAADGQYF.

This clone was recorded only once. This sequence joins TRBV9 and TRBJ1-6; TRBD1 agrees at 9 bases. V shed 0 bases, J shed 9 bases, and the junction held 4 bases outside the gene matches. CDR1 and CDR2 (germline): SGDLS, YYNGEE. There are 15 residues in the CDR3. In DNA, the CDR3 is TGTGCCAGCAGCGTAGACGGACAGGGGAGTTCACCCCTCCACTTT. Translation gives CASSVDGQGSSPLHF.

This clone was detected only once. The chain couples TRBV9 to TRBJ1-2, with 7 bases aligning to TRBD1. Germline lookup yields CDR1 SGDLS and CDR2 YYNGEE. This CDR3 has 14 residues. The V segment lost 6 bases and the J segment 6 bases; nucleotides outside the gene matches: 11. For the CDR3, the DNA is TGTGCCAGCACCCGAGGAAGGGGGCAACATGGCTACACCTTC. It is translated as CASTRGRGQHGYTF. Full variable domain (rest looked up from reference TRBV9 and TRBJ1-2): DSGVTQTPKHLITATGQRVTLRCSPRSGDLSVYWYQQSLDQGLQFLIQYYNGEERAKGNILERFSAQQFPDLHSELNLSSLELGDSALYFCASTRGRGQHGYTFGSGTRLTVV.

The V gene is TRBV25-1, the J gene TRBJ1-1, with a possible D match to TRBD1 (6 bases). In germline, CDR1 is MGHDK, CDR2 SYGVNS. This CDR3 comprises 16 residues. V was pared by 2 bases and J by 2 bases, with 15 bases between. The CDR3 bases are TGTGCCAGCAGTGAAACGGGGGACATTTTAAACACTGAAGCTTTCTTT. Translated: CASSETGDILNTEAFF. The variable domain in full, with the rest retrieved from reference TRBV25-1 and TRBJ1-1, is EADIYQTPRYLVIGTGKKITLECSQTMGHDKMYWYQQDPGMELHLIHYSYGVNSTEKGDLSSESTVSRIRTEHFPLTLESARPSHTSQYLCASSETGDILNTEAFFGQGTRLTVV.

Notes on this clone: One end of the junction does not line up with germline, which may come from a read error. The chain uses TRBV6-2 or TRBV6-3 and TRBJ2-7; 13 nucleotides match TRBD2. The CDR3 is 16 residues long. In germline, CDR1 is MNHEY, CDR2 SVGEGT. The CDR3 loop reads CASTYQTSGGTYEQYF. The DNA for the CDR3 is TGTGCCAGCACTTACCAGACTAGCGGGGGGACCTACGAGCAGTACTTC.